Below are 5 T cell receptor beta chains sequenced from a single sample in a study of T cells after yellow fever vaccination. TCRdb called the 5' RACE reads again in MiXCR, with one record for every CDR3 protein. The profile covers more than 250,000 distinct CDR3 sequences, with roughly 7% appearing a single time and roughly a sixth taken by the ten largest. The sequencing here drew on PBMCs, taken 45 days after the first yellow fever vaccination. These TCRs come from a man between 18 and 35 years old who received the YFV17D yellow fever vaccine.

This clonotype was counted many times. The V call is TRBV4-2, the J call TRBJ2-7; 12 bases map to TRBD2. Unmatched junction bases numbered 6, after V lost 1 base and J lost 5 bases. The CDR3 has 16 amino acids. The V gene's germline CDR1 is LGHNA and CDR2 YNFKEQ. CDR3 coding DNA: TGTGCCAGCAGCCAAGGGTCTAGCGGGGGGGCCCACGAGCAGTACTTC. Its protein is CASSQGSSGGAHEQYF.

This clonotype was seen more than once but under ten times. The chain has TRBV6-5 and TRBJ1-4, with D possibly TRBD1 on 5 matching bases. This CDR3 contains 16 residues. Trimming removed 0 bases from V and 7 bases from J, with 15 bases in between. Germline CDR1 MNHEY, CDR2 SVGAGI. The CDR3 sequence is CASSYSRGVGGEKLFF. CDR3 bases: TGTGCCAGCAGTTACTCGAGAGGGGTCGGGGGTGAAAAACTGTTTTTT.

Only a few counts were recorded for this clonotype. Here the CDR3 DNA reads TGCGCCAGCAGAAGACAGGGGGCTAAGTCAGGGACTTTCTTT. Amino acids: CASRRQGAKSGTFF. V is TRBV4-1 and J is TRBJ1-1; 10 bases agree with TRBD1. There are 14 residues in the CDR3. Germline V CDR1 and CDR2: MGHRA, YSYEKL. Unmatched junction bases numbered 13, after V lost 6 bases and J lost 12 bases.

This clonotype has just a few counts. The chain couples TRBV29-1 to TRBJ1-2; D not certain. The CDR3 length is 10 residues. V lost 5 bases, J lost 7 bases, and 8 bases lay in between. Germline lookup yields CDR1 SQVTM and CDR2 ANQGSEA. The CDR3 DNA is TGCAGCGTTTCCCAGAGTGGCTACACCTTC. Translated: CSVSQSGYTF. Complete variable domain (other parts from reference TRBV29-1 and TRBJ1-2): SAVISQKPSRDICQRGTSLTIQCQVDSQVTMMFWYRQQPGQSLTLIATANQGSEATYESGFVIDKFPISRPNLTFSTLTVSNMSPEDSSIYLCSVSQSGYTFGSGTRLTVV.

This clonotype was counted between two and nine times. The junction departs from the called germline gene at one end, perhaps through a read error. This CDR3 reads CASSFPSGGADTQYF. The CDR3 bases are TGCGCCAGCAGCTTCCCCAGCGGGGGGGCAGATACGCAGTATTTT. J is TRBJ2-3 and V is TRBV5-4; 10 bases are shared with TRBD2. The CDR3 consists of 15 residues. Germline CDR1 reads SGHNT; CDR2 reads YYREEE (reference sequence). Variable domain in full (rest from reference TRBV5-4 and TRBJ2-3): ETGVTQSPTHLIKTRGQQVTLRCSSQSGHNTVSWYQQALGQGPQFIFQYYREEENGRGNFPPRFSGLQFPNYSSELNVNALELDDSALYLCASSFPSGGADTQYFGPGTRLTVL.